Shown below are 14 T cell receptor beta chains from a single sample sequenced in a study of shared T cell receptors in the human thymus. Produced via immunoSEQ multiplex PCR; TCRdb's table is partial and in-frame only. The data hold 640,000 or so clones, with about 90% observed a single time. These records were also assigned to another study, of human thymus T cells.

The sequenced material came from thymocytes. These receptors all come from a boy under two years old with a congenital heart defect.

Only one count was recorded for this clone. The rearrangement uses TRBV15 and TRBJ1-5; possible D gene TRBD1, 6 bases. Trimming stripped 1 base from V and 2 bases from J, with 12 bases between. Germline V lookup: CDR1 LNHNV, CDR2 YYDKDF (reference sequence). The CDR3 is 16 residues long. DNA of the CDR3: TGTGCCACCAGCAGAGGTTCACAGGGTCGCAATCAGCCCCAGCATTTT. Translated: CATSRGSQGRNQPQHF.

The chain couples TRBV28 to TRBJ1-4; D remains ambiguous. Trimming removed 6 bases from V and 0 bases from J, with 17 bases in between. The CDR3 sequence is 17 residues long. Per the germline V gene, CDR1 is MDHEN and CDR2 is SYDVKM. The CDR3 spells CASSSIHERSTNEKLFF. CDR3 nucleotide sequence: TGTGCCAGCAGCAGCATACATGAGCGCTCAACTAATGAAAAACTGTTTTTT.

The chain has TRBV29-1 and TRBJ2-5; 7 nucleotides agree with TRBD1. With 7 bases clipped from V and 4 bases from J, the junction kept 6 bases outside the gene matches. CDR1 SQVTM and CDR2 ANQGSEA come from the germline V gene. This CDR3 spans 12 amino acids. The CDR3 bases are TGCAGCGATCGACAGGGTGGAGAGACCCAGTACTTC. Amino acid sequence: CSDRQGGETQYF.

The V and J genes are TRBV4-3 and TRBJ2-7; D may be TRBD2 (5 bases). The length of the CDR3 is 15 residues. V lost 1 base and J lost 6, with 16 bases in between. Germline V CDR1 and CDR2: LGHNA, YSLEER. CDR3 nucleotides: TGCGCCAGCAGCCAAGTTGACGGGGATGAAGGCGAGCAGTACTTC. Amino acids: CASSQVDGDEGEQYF.

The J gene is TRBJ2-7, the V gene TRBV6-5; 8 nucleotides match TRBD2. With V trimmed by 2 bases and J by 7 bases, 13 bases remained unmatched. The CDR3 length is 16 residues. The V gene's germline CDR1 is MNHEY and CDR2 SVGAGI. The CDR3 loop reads CASSYPTRGGAKEQYF. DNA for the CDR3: TGTGCCAGCAGTTACCCCACCCGGGGGGGGGCGAAAGAGCAGTACTTC.

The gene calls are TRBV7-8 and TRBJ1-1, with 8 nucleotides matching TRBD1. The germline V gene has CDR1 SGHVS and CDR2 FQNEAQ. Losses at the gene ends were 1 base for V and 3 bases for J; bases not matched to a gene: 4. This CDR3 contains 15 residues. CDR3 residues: CASSLEDREHTEAFF. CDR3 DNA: TGTGCCAGCAGCTTAGAGGACAGGGAGCACACTGAAGCTTTCTTT. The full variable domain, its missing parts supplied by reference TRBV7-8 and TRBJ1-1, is GAGVSQSPRYKVAKRGQDVALRCDPISGHVSLFWYQQALGQGPEFLTYFQNEAQLDKSGLPSDRFFAERPEGSVSTLKIQRTQQEDSAVYLCASSLEDREHTEAFFGQGTRLTVV.

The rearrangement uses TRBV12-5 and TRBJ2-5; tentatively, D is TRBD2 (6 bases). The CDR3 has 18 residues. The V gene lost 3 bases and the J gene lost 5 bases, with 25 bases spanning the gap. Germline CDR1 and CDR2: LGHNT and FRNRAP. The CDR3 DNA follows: TGTGCTAGTGGTTTCCACGGGGGTGGGGTAGGTACCAGGGAGACCCAGTACTTC. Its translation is CASGFHGGGVGTRETQYF.

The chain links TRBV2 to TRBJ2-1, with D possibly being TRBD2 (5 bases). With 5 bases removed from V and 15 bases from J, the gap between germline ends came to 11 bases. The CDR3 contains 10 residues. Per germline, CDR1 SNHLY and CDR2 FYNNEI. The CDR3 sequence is CASSRGSRFF. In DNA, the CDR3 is TGTGCCAGCAGTCGGGGATCTCGGTTCTTC.

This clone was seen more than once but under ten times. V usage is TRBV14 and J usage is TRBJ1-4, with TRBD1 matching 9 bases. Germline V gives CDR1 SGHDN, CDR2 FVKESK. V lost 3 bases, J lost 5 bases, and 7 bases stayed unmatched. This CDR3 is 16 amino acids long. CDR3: CASSQTGQGTNEKLFF. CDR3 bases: TGTGCCAGCAGCCAGACGGGACAGGGAACAAATGAAAAACTGTTTTTT.

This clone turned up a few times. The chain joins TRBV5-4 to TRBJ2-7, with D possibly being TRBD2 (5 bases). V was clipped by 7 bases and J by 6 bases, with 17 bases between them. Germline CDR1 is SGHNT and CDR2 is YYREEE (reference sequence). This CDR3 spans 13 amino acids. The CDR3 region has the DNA TGTGCCAGCTCTTCGGCGGGTGTTTTCGAGCAGTACTTC. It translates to CASSSAGVFEQYF.

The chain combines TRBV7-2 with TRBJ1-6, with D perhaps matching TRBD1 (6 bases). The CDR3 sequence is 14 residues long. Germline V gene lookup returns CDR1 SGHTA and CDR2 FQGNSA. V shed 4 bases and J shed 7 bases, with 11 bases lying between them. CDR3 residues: CASSWGHSNSPLHF. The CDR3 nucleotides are TGTGCCAGCAGCTGGGGGCACTCAAATTCACCCCTCCACTTT.

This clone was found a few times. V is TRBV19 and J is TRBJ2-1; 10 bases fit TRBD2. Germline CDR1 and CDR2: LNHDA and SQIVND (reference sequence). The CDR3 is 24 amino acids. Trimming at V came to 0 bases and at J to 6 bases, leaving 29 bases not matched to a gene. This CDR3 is CASSIERLPPGTSASADPSNEQFF. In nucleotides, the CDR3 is TGTGCCAGTAGTATAGAGAGGTTGCCTCCCGGGACTAGCGCGTCGGCCGACCCATCCAATGAGCAGTTCTTC.

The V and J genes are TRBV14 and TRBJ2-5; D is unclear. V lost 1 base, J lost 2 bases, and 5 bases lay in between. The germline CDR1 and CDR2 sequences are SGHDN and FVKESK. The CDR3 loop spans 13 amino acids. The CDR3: CASSQVRQETQYF. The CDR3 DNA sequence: TGTGCCAGCAGCCAAGTCAGACAAGAGACCCAGTACTTC. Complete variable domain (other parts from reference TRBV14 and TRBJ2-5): EAGVTQFPSHSVIEKGQTVTLRCDPISGHDNLYWYRRVMGKEIKFLLHFVKESKQDESGMPNNRFLAERTGGTYSTLKVQPAELEDSGVYFCASSQVRQETQYFGPGTRLLVL.

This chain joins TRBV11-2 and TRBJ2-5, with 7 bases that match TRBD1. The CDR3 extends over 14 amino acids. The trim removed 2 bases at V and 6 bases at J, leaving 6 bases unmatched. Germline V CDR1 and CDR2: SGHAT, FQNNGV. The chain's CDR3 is CASSLQTGRQTQYF. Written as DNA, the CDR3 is TGTGCCAGCAGCTTACAGACAGGGCGGCAGACCCAGTACTTC. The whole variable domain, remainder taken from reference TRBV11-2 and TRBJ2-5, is EAGVAQSPRYKIIEKRQSVAFWCNPISGHATLYWYQQILGQGPKLLIQFQNNGVVDDSQLPKDRFSAERLKGVDSTLKIQPAKLEDSAVYLCASSLQTGRQTQYFGPGTRLLVL.